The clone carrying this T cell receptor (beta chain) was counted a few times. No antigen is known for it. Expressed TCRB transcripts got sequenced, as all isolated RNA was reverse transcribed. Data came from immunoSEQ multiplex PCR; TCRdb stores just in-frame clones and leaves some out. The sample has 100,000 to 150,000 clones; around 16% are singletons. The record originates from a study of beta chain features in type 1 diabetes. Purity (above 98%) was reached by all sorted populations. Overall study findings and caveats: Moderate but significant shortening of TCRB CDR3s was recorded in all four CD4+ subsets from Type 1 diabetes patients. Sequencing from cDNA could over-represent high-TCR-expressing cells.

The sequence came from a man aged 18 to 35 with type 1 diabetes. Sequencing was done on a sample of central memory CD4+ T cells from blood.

CDR3 in DNA: TGTGCCAGCGTTCCGACTAGCGGGTCAGATACGCAGTATTTT. This translates into CASVPTSGSDTQYF. The rearrangement links TRBV27 to TRBJ2-3; 10 bases agree with TRBD2. The CDR3 has 14 residues. Germline-derived CDR1 and CDR2 are MNHEY and SMNVEV (reference sequence). V shed 8 bases, J shed 4 bases, and the junction held 6 bases outside the gene matches.